A single sample gave rise to the 22 T cell receptor beta chains below, sequenced in a study of blood T cell repertoires in COVID-19. Only in-frame clones appear in the TCRdb table, and some are missing; sequencing was by immunoSEQ multiplex PCR. The table has just under 150,000 clones, approximately 90% seen once; the top ten hold 0.95%. The sequencing input was peripheral blood. All receptors come from a woman in her fifties or sixties with acute or convalescent COVID-19.

This chain uses TRBV5-4 with TRBJ2-2; 11 bases agree with TRBD2. The V gene's germline CDR1 is SGHNT and CDR2 YYREEE (reference sequence). The J segment lost 8 bases and the V segment lost 0 bases, leaving 0 bases of the junction unmatched. The CDR3 sequence is 14 residues long. CDR3 sequence: CASSLASGRGELFF. The CDR3 DNA sequence: TGTGCCAGCAGCTTGGCTAGCGGGAGGGGGGAGCTGTTTTTT. The full variable domain, completed using reference TRBV5-4 and TRBJ2-2, is ETGVTQSPTHLIKTRGQQVTLRCSSQSGHNTVSWYQQALGQGPQFIFQYYREEENGRGNFPPRFSGLQFPNYSSELNVNALELDDSALYLCASSLASGRGELFFGEGSRLTVL.

This sequence joins TRBV6-2 or TRBV6-3 and TRBJ2-3, with D perhaps TRBD2 (7 bases). CDR1 is MNHEY and CDR2 is SVGEGT in the germline V gene. The CDR3 covers 15 residues. V was pared by 3 bases and J by 7 bases, with 17 bases between. CDR3 nucleotides: TGTGCCAGCAGTTATCAGGGAGGGGGTAGTAATACGCAGTATTTT. As protein: CASSYQGGGSNTQYF.

V is TRBV2 and J is TRBJ2-6; a weak D match, TRBD1 (6 bases). Germline V gene lookup returns CDR1 SNHLY and CDR2 FYNNEI. This CDR3 spans 17 amino acids. Trimming removed 3 bases from V and 2 bases from J, with 14 bases in between. CDR3 in DNA: TGTGCCAGCAGTGAGGAGACAGGAGCTCCTGGGGCCAACGTCCTGACTTTC. Translating it yields CASSEETGAPGANVLTF.

The CDR3, as DNA: TGTGCCAGCAGTGAGTACACACTACAAGAGACCCAGTACTTC. This codes for CASSEYTLQETQYF. The chain employs TRBV2 and TRBJ2-5; D is ambiguous. CDR1 is SNHLY, CDR2 FYNNEI, per germline. The ends were cut back, 3 bases at V and 2 bases at J, with 10 bases in the middle. This CDR3 is built from 14 residues.

The chain couples TRBV6-6 to TRBJ1-2; no clear D. Germline V CDR1 and CDR2: MNHNY, SVGAGI (reference sequence). The CDR3 is 17 residues long. Trimming shortened V by 5 bases and J by 0 bases, and 19 bases separated the two germline ends. In DNA, the CDR3 is TGTGCCAGCAGTCCCCCGGACTGGAAGGTCCCTAACTATGGCTACACCTTC. Its protein product is CASSPPDWKVPNYGYTF.

The J gene is TRBJ2-1, the V gene TRBV7-2, with D possibly being TRBD2 (6 bases). CDR3 length: 13 amino acids. The germline V gene encodes CDR1 SGHTA and CDR2 FQGNSA. The V and J ends lost 4 bases and 13 bases respectively, with 17 bases between them. Here the CDR3 reads CASSSIRDSPQFF. The CDR3 DNA sequence: TGTGCCAGCAGCTCGATCCGGGACTCCCCCCAGTTCTTC.

The J gene is TRBJ2-7, the V gene TRBV18; tentative D call: TRBD2 (6 bases). Per germline, CDR1 KGHSH and CDR2 LQKENI. This CDR3 contains 14 residues. Trimming stripped 6 bases from V and 0 bases from J, with 12 bases between. The CDR3 region has the DNA TGTGCCAGCTCCGTGGGCGGGGCCTCCTACGAGCAGTACTTC. Translation gives CASSVGGASYEQYF.

The DNA for the CDR3 is TGCAGCGTTGACAGGGAAAATGAGCAGTTCTTC. Protein product: CSVDRENEQFF. The chain uses TRBV29-1 and TRBJ2-1; D perhaps matches TRBD1 (5 bases). V gave up 3 bases and J gave up 7 bases, with 7 bases separating them. CDR3 length: 11 amino acids. Germline V gene lookup returns CDR1 SQVTM and CDR2 ANQGSEA.

The CDR3 DNA follows: TGTGCCAGCAGCTTATTCGCGACAGGGGGATCACCCCTCCACTTT. It yields the protein CASSLFATGGSPLHF. V and J are TRBV7-9 and TRBJ1-6, with TRBD1 matching 9 bases. The CDR3 runs to 15 residues. Germline CDR1 and CDR2: SEHNR and FQNEAQ (reference sequence). Trimming cost V 2 bases and J 10 bases; bases outside gene matches: 6.

The DNA of the CDR3 is TGTGCCAGTACCCACTTGGGGGGTGAAAAACTGTTTTTT. It translates to CASTHLGGEKLFF. The rearrangement joins TRBV19 to TRBJ1-4; weak D call: TRBD1 (5 bases). V was pared by 7 bases and J by 7 bases, with 13 bases between. The CDR3 runs to 13 residues. Germline CDR1 and CDR2: LNHDA and SQIVND (reference sequence). The whole variable domain, filled in from reference TRBV19 and TRBJ1-4, reads DGGITQSPKYLFRKEGQNVTLSCEQNLNHDAMYWYRQDPGQGLRLIYYSQIVNDFQKGDIAEGYSVSREKKESFPLTVTSAQKNPTAFYLCASTHLGGEKLFFGSGTQLSVL.

This clone was counted ten times or more. This sequence joins TRBV11-3 and TRBJ2-7; 12 nucleotides match TRBD2. V was pared by 5 bases and J by 1 base, with 6 bases of the junction left unmatched. The CDR3 runs 16 residues. The V gene's germline CDR1 is SGHNT and CDR2 YENEEA. The CDR3 region has the DNA TGTGCCAGCAGCCGCCCTGGGACTAGCGGGTCCTACGAGCAGTACTTC. It encodes CASSRPGTSGSYEQYF.

The rearrangement uses TRBV3-1 (or the pseudogene TRBV3-2) and TRBJ1-3, with TRBD1 identical over 7 bases. This CDR3 is built from 17 residues. Germline V gene sequence: CDR1 LGHDT, CDR2 YNNKEL (reference sequence). The junction had 10 bases not matched to a gene; V was cut back by 4 bases and J by 1 base. Written as DNA, the CDR3 is TGTGCCAGCAGCCGGGCTATCTCAGGGGGATCTGGAAACACCATATATTTT. This translates into CASSRAISGGSGNTIYF.

The J gene is TRBJ1-2, the V gene TRBV10-2, with D perhaps matching TRBD1 (6 bases). Trimming took 5 bases from V and 4 from J, leaving 14 bases between them. Germline values: CDR1 WSHSY, CDR2 SAAADI. This CDR3 spans 14 amino acids. CDR3 in amino acids: CASSLPRGGYGYTF. CDR3 DNA: TGCGCCAGCAGTCTCCCCCGAGGGGGCTATGGCTACACCTTC.

The rearrangement joins TRBV12-3 or TRBV12-4 to TRBJ1-2, with no clear D. V lost 6 bases and J lost 1, with 9 bases in between. This CDR3 has 13 amino acids. The CDR3: CASSPLSNYGYTF. Here the CDR3 DNA reads TGTGCCAGCAGCCCTCTGAGTAACTATGGCTACACCTTC.

The chain couples TRBV20-1 to TRBJ1-1; 8 positions match TRBD1. Germline loops: CDR1 DFQATT, CDR2 SNEGSKA (reference sequence). There are 13 residues in the CDR3. The J segment lost 7 bases and the V segment lost 3 bases, leaving 7 bases of the junction unmatched. This chain's CDR3 is CSASPGGESEAFF. The CDR3 region has the DNA TGCAGTGCTAGTCCAGGGGGCGAGAGTGAAGCTTTCTTT.

This clone was detected only once. The chain employs TRBV19 and TRBJ1-1; D gene ambiguous. This CDR3 spans 13 amino acids. The V end lost 3 bases, the J end lost 7 bases, and 12 bases lay between the germline ends. Per germline, CDR1 LNHDA and CDR2 SQIVND (reference sequence). The CDR3 here is CASSIGRQVEAFF. CDR3 bases: TGTGCCAGTAGTATTGGTCGCCAGGTTGAAGCTTTCTTT.

J is TRBJ2-7 and V is TRBV13; D uncertain. CDR3 length: 12 amino acids. Germline CDR1 is PRHDT and CDR2 is FYEKMQ (reference sequence). Trimming pared 5 bases from V and 2 bases from J, leaving 7 bases between. CDR3 in DNA: TGTGCCAGCAGCAGACATCCCTACGAGCAGTACTTC. Translated: CASSRHPYEQYF.

This clone was picked up one time. This chain joins TRBV4-1 and TRBJ1-4; D is unresolved. This CDR3 has 18 residues. V lost 1 base and J 0 bases, leaving 15 bases between the germline ends. The germline gives CDR1 MGHRA, CDR2 YSYEKL. The CDR3 protein is CASSQVRGPKSTNEKLFF. CDR3 DNA sequence: TGCGCCAGCAGCCAAGTAAGAGGCCCTAAGTCAACTAATGAAAAACTGTTTTTT.

The chain has TRBV18 and TRBJ2-3; 9 nucleotides agree with TRBD2. V lost 1 base and J lost 4; bases outside the gene matches: 6. The CDR3 covers 16 residues. Germline V gives CDR1 KGHSH, CDR2 LQKENI. CDR3: CASSPRPAGGADTQYF. For the CDR3, the DNA is TGTGCCAGCTCACCACGGCCAGCGGGGGGCGCAGATACGCAGTATTTT.

V and J are TRBV6-1 and TRBJ1-1, with D uncertain. With 4 bases removed from V and 4 bases from J, the gap between germline ends came to 10 bases. Per germline, CDR1 MNHNS and CDR2 SASEGT. The CDR3 sequence is 13 residues long. CDR3 DNA: TGTGCCAGCAGTGCCGAGGGAGGCACTGAAGCTTTCTTT. Protein: CASSAEGGTEAFF.

This clone came up once. The chain has TRBV6-5 and TRBJ1-1; unclear D gene. This CDR3 is built from 13 residues. V was clipped by 4 bases and J by 4 bases, with 10 bases between them. Germline CDR1 and CDR2: MNHEY and SVGAGI. CDR3 nucleotides: TGTGCCAGCAGTTCCGAGAGGAGCACTGAAGCTTTCTTT. This sequence encodes CASSSERSTEAFF.

The chain links TRBV5-1 to TRBJ1-1; D may be TRBD1 (5 bases). The V end lost 2 bases, the J end lost 5 bases, and 13 bases lay between the germline ends. CDR1 is SGHRS, CDR2 YFSETQ, per germline. The CDR3 contains 14 residues. The CDR3 loop is CASSLGTQGTEAFF. In DNA form, the CDR3 reads TGCGCCAGCAGCTTAGGGACTCAAGGTACTGAAGCTTTCTTT.